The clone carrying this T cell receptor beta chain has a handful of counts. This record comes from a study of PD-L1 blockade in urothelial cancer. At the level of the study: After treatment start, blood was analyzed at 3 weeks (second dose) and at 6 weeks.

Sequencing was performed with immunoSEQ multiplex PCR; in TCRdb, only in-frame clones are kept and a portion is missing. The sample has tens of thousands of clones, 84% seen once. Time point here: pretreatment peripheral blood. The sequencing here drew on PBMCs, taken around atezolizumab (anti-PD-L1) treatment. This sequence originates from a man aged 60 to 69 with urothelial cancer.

The CDR3 here is CASSPDSGSTDTQYF. The CDR3 DNA is TGTGCCAGCTCACCCGACTCGGGGTCCACAGATACGCAGTATTTT. J is TRBJ2-3 and V is TRBV18; TRBD2 might be the D (5 bases). The CDR3 spans 15 residues. Germline V gene sequence: CDR1 KGHSH, CDR2 LQKENI. Deletions cut 3 bases from V and 2 bases from J, with 12 bases between.